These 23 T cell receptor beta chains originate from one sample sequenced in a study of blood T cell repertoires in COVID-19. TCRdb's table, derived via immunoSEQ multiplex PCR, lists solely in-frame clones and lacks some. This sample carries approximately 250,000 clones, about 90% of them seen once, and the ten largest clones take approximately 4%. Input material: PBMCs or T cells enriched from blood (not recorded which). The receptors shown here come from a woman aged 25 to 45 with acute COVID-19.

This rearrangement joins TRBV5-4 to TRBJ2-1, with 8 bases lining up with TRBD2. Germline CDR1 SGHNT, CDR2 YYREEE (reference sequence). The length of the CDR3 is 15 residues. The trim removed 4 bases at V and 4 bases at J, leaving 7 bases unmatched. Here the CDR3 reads CASSATSVPYNEQFF. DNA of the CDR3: TGTGCCAGCAGCGCGACTAGCGTTCCTTACAATGAGCAGTTCTTC.

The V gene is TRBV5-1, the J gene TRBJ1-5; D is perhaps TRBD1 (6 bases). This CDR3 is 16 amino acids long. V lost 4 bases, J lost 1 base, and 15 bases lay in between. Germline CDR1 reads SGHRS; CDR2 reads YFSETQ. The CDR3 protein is CASSRLLGQSNQPQHF. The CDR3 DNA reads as TGCGCCAGCAGCCGCCTTTTAGGACAGAGCAATCAGCCCCAGCATTTT. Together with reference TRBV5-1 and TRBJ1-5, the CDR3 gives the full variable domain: KAGVTQTPRYLIKTRGQQVTLSCSPISGHRSVSWYQQTPGQGLQFLFEYFSETQRNKGNFPGRFSGRQFSNSRSEMNVSTLELGDSALYLCASSRLLGQSNQPQHFGDGTRLSIL.

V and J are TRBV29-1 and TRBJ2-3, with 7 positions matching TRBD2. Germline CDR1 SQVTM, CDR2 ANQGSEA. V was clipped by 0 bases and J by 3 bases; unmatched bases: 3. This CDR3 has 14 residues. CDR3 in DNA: TGCAGCGTTGAAGATCGGGAGGAAACAGATACGCAGTATTTT. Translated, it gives CSVEDREETDTQYF.

CDR3 residues: CAWSGLAGGETQYF. In nucleotides, the CDR3 is TGTGCCTGGAGCGGACTAGCGGGAGGTGAGACCCAGTACTTC. The J gene is TRBJ2-5, the V gene TRBV30, with 14 bases that match TRBD2. Unmatched junction bases numbered 2, after V lost 3 bases and J lost 5 bases. CDR3 length: 14 residues. Germline CDR1 is GTSNPN and CDR2 is SVGIG (reference sequence).

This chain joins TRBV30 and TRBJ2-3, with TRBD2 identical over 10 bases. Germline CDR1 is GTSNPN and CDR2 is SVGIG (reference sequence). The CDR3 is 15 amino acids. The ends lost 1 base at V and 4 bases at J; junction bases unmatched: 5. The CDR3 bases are TGTGCCTGGAGTGCCCTAGCGGGAGATTCAGATACGCAGTATTTT. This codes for CAWSALAGDSDTQYF.

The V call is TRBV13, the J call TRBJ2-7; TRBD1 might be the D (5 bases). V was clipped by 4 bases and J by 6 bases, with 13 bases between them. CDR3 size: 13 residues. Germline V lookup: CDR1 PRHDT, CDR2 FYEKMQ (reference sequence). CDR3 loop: CASSSSGSREQYF. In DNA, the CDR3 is TGTGCCAGCAGCTCATCAGGGTCTCGCGAGCAGTACTTC.

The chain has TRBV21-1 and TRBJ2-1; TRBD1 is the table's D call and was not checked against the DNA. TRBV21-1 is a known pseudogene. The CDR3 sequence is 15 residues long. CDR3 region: CASSKAGQGVNEQFF. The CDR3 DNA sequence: TGTGCCAGCAGCAAAGCGGGACAGGGGGTTAATGAGCAGTTCTTC.

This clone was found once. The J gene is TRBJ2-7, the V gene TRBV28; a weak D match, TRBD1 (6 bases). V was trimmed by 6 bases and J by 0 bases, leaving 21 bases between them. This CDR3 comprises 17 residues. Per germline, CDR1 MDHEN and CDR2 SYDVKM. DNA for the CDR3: TGTGCCAGCAGCCTCCAACTCGACAGGCGAAGCTCCTACGAGCAGTACTTC. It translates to CASSLQLDRRSSYEQYF. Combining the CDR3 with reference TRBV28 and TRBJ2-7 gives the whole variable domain DVKVTQSSRYLVKRTGEKVFLECVQDMDHENMFWYRQDPGLGLRLIYFSYDVKMKEKGDIPEGYSVSREKKERFSLILESASTNQTSMYLCASSLQLDRRSSYEQYFGPGTRLTVT.

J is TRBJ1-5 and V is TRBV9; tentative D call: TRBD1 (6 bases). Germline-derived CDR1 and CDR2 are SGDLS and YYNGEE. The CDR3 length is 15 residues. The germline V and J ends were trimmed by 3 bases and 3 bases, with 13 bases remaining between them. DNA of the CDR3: TGTGCCAGCAGCGCCGATGGACAGTTCAATCAGCCCCAGCATTTT. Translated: CASSADGQFNQPQHF. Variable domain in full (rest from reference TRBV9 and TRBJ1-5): DSGVTQTPKHLITATGQRVTLRCSPRSGDLSVYWYQQSLDQGLQFLIQYYNGEERAKGNILERFSAQQFPDLHSELNLSSLELGDSALYFCASSADGQFNQPQHFGDGTRLSIL.

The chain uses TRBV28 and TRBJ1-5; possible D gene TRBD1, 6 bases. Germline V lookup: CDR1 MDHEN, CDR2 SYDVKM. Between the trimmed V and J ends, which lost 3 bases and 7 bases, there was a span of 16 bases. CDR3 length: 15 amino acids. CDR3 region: CASSLGGATNQPQHF. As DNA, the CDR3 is TGTGCCAGCAGTTTGGGGGGGGCTACGAACCAGCCCCAGCATTTT.

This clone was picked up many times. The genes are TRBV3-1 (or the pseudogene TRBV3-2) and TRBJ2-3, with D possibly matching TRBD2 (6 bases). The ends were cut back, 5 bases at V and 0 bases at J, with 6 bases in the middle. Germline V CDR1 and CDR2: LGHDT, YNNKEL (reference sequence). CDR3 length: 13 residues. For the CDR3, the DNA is TGTGCCAGCAGCGGGACTAGCACAGATACGCAGTATTTT. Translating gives CASSGTSTDTQYF.

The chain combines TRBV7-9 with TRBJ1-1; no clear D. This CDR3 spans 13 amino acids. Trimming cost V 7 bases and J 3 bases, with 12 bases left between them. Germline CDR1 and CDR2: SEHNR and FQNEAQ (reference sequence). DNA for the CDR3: TGTGCCAGCATTGAGCTAAGCGACACTGAAGCTTTCTTT. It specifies CASIELSDTEAFF.

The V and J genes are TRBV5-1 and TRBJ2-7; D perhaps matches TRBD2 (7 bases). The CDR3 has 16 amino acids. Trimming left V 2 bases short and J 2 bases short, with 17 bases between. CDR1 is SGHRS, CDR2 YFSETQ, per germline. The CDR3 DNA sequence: TGCGCCAGCAGCTTTGAATGGGGGCGGGAGACCTACGAGCAGTACTTC. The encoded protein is CASSFEWGRETYEQYF. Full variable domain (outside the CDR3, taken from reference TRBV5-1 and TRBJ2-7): KAGVTQTPRYLIKTRGQQVTLSCSPISGHRSVSWYQQTPGQGLQFLFEYFSETQRNKGNFPGRFSGRQFSNSRSEMNVSTLELGDSALYLCASSFEWGRETYEQYFGPGTRLTVT.

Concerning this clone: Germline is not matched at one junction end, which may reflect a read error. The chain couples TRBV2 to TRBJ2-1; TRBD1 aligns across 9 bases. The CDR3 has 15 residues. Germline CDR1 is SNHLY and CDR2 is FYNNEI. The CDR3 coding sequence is TGTGCCAGCAGGGAAGACAGGGGGGTGTTGAATGAGCAGTTCTTC. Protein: CASREDRGVLNEQFF.

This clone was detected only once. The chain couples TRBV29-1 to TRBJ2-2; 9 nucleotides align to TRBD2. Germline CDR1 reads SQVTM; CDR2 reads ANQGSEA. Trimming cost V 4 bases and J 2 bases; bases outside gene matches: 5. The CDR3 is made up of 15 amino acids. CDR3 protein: CSVVSGSDNTGELFF. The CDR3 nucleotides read TGCAGCGTTGTTAGCGGGAGCGATAACACCGGGGAGCTGTTTTTT.

Here the CDR3 DNA reads TGTGCCAGCAGCTTAACAAGCGCGGGAGTCAATGAGCAGTTCTTC. Protein product: CASSLTSAGVNEQFF. The chain employs TRBV7-3 and TRBJ2-1, with TRBD2 matching over 7 bases. Looked up from germline, CDR1 is SGHTA and CDR2 is FQGTGA. The CDR3 totals 15 residues. J gave up 6 bases and V 0 bases, and 5 bases lay outside the gene matches.

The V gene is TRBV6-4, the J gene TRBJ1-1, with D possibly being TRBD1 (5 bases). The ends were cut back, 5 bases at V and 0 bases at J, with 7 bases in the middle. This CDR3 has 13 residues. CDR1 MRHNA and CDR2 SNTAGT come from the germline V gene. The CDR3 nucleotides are TGTGCCAGCAGTCTACAGGTGAACACTGAAGCTTTCTTT. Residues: CASSLQVNTEAFF.

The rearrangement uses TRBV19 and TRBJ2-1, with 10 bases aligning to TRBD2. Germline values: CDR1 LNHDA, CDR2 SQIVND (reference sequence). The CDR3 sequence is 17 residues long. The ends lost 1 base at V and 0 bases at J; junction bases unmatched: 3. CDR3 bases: TGTGCCAGTAGTATAGGGACTAGCGGTAGCTCCTACAATGAGCAGTTCTTC. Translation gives CASSIGTSGSSYNEQFF.

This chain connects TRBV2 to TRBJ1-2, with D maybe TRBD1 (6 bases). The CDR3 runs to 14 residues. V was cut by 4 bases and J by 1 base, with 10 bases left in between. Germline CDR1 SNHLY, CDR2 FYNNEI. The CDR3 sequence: CASSVQGDNYGYTF. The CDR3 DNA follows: TGTGCCAGCAGTGTACAGGGAGATAACTATGGCTACACCTTC.

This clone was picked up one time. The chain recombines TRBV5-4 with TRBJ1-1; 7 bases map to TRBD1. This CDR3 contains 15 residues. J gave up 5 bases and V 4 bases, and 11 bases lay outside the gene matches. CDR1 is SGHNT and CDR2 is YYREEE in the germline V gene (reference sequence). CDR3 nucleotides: TGTGCCAGCAGCCCTGGAGGGGGCGGGAAGACTGAAGCTTTCTTT. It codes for CASSPGGGGKTEAFF.

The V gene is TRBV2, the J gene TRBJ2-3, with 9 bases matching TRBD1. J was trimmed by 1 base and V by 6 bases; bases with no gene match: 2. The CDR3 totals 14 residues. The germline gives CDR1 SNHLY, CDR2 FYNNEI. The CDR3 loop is CASSWTGGTDTQYF. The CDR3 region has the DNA TGTGCCAGCAGCTGGACAGGGGGCACAGATACGCAGTATTTT.

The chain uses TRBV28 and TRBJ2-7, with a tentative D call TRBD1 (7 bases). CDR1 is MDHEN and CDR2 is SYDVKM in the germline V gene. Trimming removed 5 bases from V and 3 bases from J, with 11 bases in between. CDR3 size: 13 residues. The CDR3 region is CASSRGTDYEQYF. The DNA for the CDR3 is TGTGCCAGCAGTCGGGGGACAGACTACGAGCAGTACTTC.

The CDR3 here is CASSQDRGGTEAFF. The DNA of the CDR3 is TGTGCCAGCAGTCAGGACAGGGGAGGCACTGAAGCTTTCTTT. The gene calls are TRBV6-5 and TRBJ1-1; 9 bases are shared with TRBD1. The CDR3 has 14 amino acids. Germline lookup yields CDR1 MNHEY and CDR2 SVGAGI. Unmatched junction bases numbered 5, after V lost 5 bases and J lost 4 bases.